This T cell receptor beta chain is drawn from a study of T cell changes during pregnancy in multiple sclerosis. Per germline, CDR1 SGHDT and CDR2 YYEEEE. The length of the CDR3 is 13 residues. V lost 4 bases, J lost 3 bases, and 10 bases lay in between. The repertoire was sequenced with immunoSEQ multiplex PCR; TCRdb's copy has only in-frame clones and lacks some. The sample lists 55,000 to 70,000 clones, approximately 91% occurring once. The source is a female donor with multiple sclerosis, enrolled in a pregnancy study. This specimen was peripheral blood, taken after pregnancy. The V and J genes are TRBV5-6 and TRBJ1-1, with TRBD1 as a possible D gene (6 bases). In DNA form, the CDR3 reads TGTGCCAGCAGCACAGGGTTGGACACTGAAGCTTTCTTT. This sequence encodes CASSTGLDTEAFF.